The rows below give T cell receptor beta chains drawn from one sample of a study of spatial heterogeneity in lung cancer. MiXCR was run by TCRdb on the 5' RACE reads, yielding one entry per CDR3 protein. The sample shows more than 95,000 distinct CDR3 sequences, about 12% of them seen only once. This specimen consisted of PBMCs, obtained at follow-up. These receptors came from a male donor with early-stage non-small cell lung cancer. Each CDR3 is given with its conserved first and last residue. D genes are given only for firm matches. Rows may omit the clone size; those that give it use once, few, many or a size class.

-	-	TRBJ2-6	TRBV14	CASSHTRPSGANVLTF	TGTGCCAGCAGCCACACCCGACCCTCTGGGGCCAACGTCCTGACTTTC
-	many	TRBJ1-2	TRBV29-1	CSVEEVGGYGYTF	TGCAGCGTTGAAGAAGTAGGGGGCTATGGCTACACCTTC
-	few	TRBJ2-4	TRBV15	CATSRDYGKSKNIQYF	TGTGCCACCAGCAGAGATTACGGGAAATCCAAAAACATTCAGTACTTC
-	many	TRBJ2-7	TRBV5-1	CASSRGGPYEQYF	TGCGCCAGCAGCCGAGGGGGACCTTACGAGCAGTACTTC
-	-	TRBJ2-5	TRBV10-1	CASSEVRGETQYF	TGCGCCAGCAGTGAGGTCCGGGGAGAGACCCAGTACTTC
TRBD1	many	TRBJ2-7	TRBV5-1	CASTLAGTEFQEQYF	TGCGCCAGCACCTTGGCCGGGACAGAGTTTCAAGAGCAGTACTTC
-	-	TRBJ2-3	TRBV7-2	CASSQSPVDTQYF	TGTGCCAGCAGCCAAAGTCCAGTGGATACGCAGTATTTT
-	-	TRBJ1-6	TRBV19	CASSASGSSYNSPLHF	TGTGCCAGTAGTGCCTCAGGAAGCTCCTATAATTCACCCCTCCACTTT
TRBD2	-	TRBJ2-3	TRBV20-1	CSAELAGASPDTQYF	TGCAGTGCAGAACTAGCGGGGGCCAGCCCAGATACGCAGTATTTT
-	few	TRBJ1-6	TRBV7-9	CASSSGTKASPLHF	TGTGCCAGCAGTTCAGGGACTAAAGCTTCACCCCTCCACTTT
-	-	TRBJ1-6	TRBV28	CASSFGANNSPLHF	TGTGCCAGCAGTTTCGGGGCAAATAATTCACCCCTCCACTTT
TRBD2	-	TRBJ2-1	TRBV5-1	CASSKGLAGSWEQFF	TGCGCCAGCAGCAAGGGACTAGCGGGGTCATGGGAGCAGTTCTTC
-	-	TRBJ1-4	TRBV29-1	CSVGAGRPSPEGEKLFF	TGCAGCGTTGGAGCGGGCAGGCCCTCCCCGGAGGGTGAAAAACTGTTTTTT
-	-	TRBJ2-1	TRBV5-1	CASSLSGPSYNEQFF	TGCGCCAGCAGCTTGTCAGGACCCTCCTACAATGAGCAGTTCTTC
-	many	TRBJ1-1	TRBV29-1	CSVKIMNTEAFF	TGCAGCGTTAAAATTATGAACACTGAAGCTTTCTTT
-	few	TRBJ2-1	TRBV7-2	CASSLRAGPEQFF	TGTGCCAGCAGCTTAAGGGCGGGCCCCGAGCAGTTCTTC
-	few	TRBJ2-5	TRBV5-1	CASSLGQGDGETQYF	TGCGCCAGCAGCTTGGGACAAGGGGATGGAGAGACCCAGTACTTC
-	-	TRBJ1-1	TRBV28	CASSSPQGMNTEAFF	TGTGCCAGCAGTTCCCCACAGGGAATGAACACTGAAGCTTTCTTT
TRBD1	few	TRBJ1-5	TRBV5-4	CASSQDRGDQPQHF	TGTGCCAGCAGCCAAGACAGGGGCGATCAGCCCCAGCATTTT
-	few	TRBJ2-5	TRBV30	CAWSEKGPGETQYF	TGTGCCTGGAGCGAGAAAGGGCCAGGGGAGACCCAGTACTTC
-	-	TRBJ2-1	TRBV28	CASSFGDRDEQFF	TGTGCCAGCAGTTTCGGAGACAGAGATGAGCAGTTCTTC
TRBD1	few	TRBJ2-3	TRBV20-1	CSANPDRGLTDTQYF	TGCAGTGCTAACCCGGACAGGGGGCTTACAGATACGCAGTATTTT
-	-	TRBJ1-6	TRBV12-3/TRBV12-4	CASSLGYNSPLHF	TGTGCCAGCAGTTTAGGTTATAATTCACCCCTCCACTTT
-	many	TRBJ2-5	TRBV20-1	CSATGSQETQYF	TGCAGTGCCACGGGGAGTCAAGAGACCCAGTACTTC
-	-	TRBJ1-5	TRBV27	CASRPTGAVWPQHF	TGTGCCAGCAGACCCACAGGAGCCGTCTGGCCCCAGCATTTT
-	few	TRBJ2-3	TRBV11-2	CASSFWGTNTQYF	TGTGCCAGCAGCTTTTGGGGCACGAATACGCAGTATTTT
-	-	TRBJ2-7	TRBV20-1	CSATRRASYEQYF	TGCAGTGCTACCCGTAGGGCCTCCTACGAGCAGTACTTC